Below are 21 T cell receptor beta chains sequenced from a single sample in a study of blood T cell repertoires in COVID-19. Profiled with immunoSEQ multiplex PCR; TCRdb holds only in-frame clones, not every one. The repertoire holds roughly 71,000 clones, with 80% as singletons. The sample comprised peripheral blood. These receptors were taken from a man in his 70s who had recovered from COVID-19.

This clone was seen more than once but under ten times. The V call is TRBV2, the J call TRBJ1-6; 7 bases map to TRBD1. The J segment lost 10 bases and the V segment lost 7 bases, leaving 7 bases of the junction unmatched. Per the germline V gene, CDR1 is SNHLY and CDR2 is FYNNEI. The CDR3 has 13 residues. The CDR3, as DNA: TGTGCCAGCAAAGGGACAGAAAAATCACCCCTCCACTTT. Its translation is CASKGTEKSPLHF.

This chain links TRBV7-2 with TRBJ1-1; the D gene is possibly TRBD1 (5 bases). The germline V gene has CDR1 SGHTA and CDR2 FQGNSA. This CDR3 comprises 15 residues. V was shortened by 6 bases and J by 2 bases, with 16 bases between the two germline ends. Written as DNA, the CDR3 is TGTGCCAGCAGTTTGGCAGGGAGGGGAAACACTGAAGCTTTCTTT. Translated, it gives CASSLAGRGNTEAFF.

The rearrangement uses TRBV3-1 (or the pseudogene TRBV3-2) and TRBJ2-7; D is perhaps TRBD1 (5 bases). V lost 2 bases, J lost 3 bases, and 11 bases lay in between. The CDR3 runs 14 residues. Germline V gives CDR1 LGHDT, CDR2 YNNKEL (reference sequence). CDR3 loop: CASSQTTTVYEQYF. The CDR3 coding sequence is TGTGCCAGCAGCCAAACAACGACAGTCTACGAGCAGTACTTC.

As to this clone: This CDR3 is also generated by other DNA sequences in the sample. The V gene is TRBV12-3 or TRBV12-4, the J gene TRBJ1-5; D is undetermined. The ends were cut back, 5 bases at V and 4 bases at J, with 9 bases in the middle. The CDR3 is 13 residues long. In DNA, the CDR3 is TGTGCCAGCAGTCTTAACGGGAATCAGCCCCAGCATTTT. It encodes CASSLNGNQPQHF.

This chain uses TRBV18 with TRBJ2-2; no reliable D call. CDR1 and CDR2 from the germline V gene are KGHSH and LQKENI. V lost 0 bases and J 5 bases, leaving 4 bases between the germline ends. The CDR3 consists of 13 residues. Written as DNA, the CDR3 is TGTGCCAGCTCACCACCATCGACCGGGGAGCTGTTTTTT. It encodes CASSPPSTGELFF.

The chain has TRBV18 and TRBJ2-3; 14 bases match TRBD2. The V gene's germline CDR1 is KGHSH and CDR2 LQKENI. This CDR3 has 14 amino acids. Unmatched junction bases numbered 1, after V lost 5 bases and J lost 6 bases. The CDR3 DNA follows: TGTGCCAGCTCATGGACTAGCGGGAGGGATACGCAGTATTTT. Protein: CASSWTSGRDTQYF.

This chain uses TRBV3-1 (or the pseudogene TRBV3-2) with TRBJ2-5, with 14 nucleotides matching TRBD2. The CDR3 totals 15 residues. J lost 3 bases, V lost 4 bases, and 1 base had no gene match. Germline V gene sequence: CDR1 LGHDT, CDR2 YNNKEL (reference sequence). The CDR3, as DNA: TGTGCCAGCAGCCCGGGACTAGCGGGGGAAGAGACCCAGTACTTC. It codes for CASSPGLAGEETQYF.

The chain uses TRBV18 and TRBJ1-6; D is perhaps TRBD1 (6 bases). The V gene lost 6 bases and the J gene lost 14 bases, with 17 bases spanning the gap. The germline V gene has CDR1 KGHSH and CDR2 LQKENI. CDR3 length: 13 residues. The CDR3 protein is CASSREGGDTLHF. The CDR3 coding sequence is TGTGCCAGCTCCCGAGAAGGGGGGGACACCCTCCACTTT.

This clone was seen only once. The gene calls are TRBV27 and TRBJ2-2, with a weak D call TRBD2 (6 bases). The CDR3 is 15 residues long. V shed 2 bases and J shed 1 base, with 8 bases lying between them. From germline, CDR1 is MNHEY and CDR2 SMNVEV (reference sequence). In DNA form, the CDR3 reads TGTGCCAGCAGTTTAGGAGGGAGGAACACCGGGGAGCTGTTTTTT. It translates to CASSLGGRNTGELFF.

This clone is a singleton in its sample. The chain recombines TRBV19 with TRBJ1-1; 7 bases align to TRBD1. The CDR3 is made up of 15 amino acids. CDR1 LNHDA and CDR2 SQIVND come from the germline V gene (reference sequence). V dropped 6 bases and J dropped 4; count of bases not matched to a gene: 11. The CDR3 loop reads CASREQGLSGTEAFF. In DNA form, the CDR3 reads TGTGCCAGTAGAGAACAGGGGCTTTCGGGCACTGAAGCTTTCTTT.

V usage is TRBV7-9 and J usage is TRBJ2-7, with D unresolved. Trimming took 5 bases from V and 3 from J, leaving 11 bases between them. This CDR3 has 13 residues. Germline lookup yields CDR1 SEHNR and CDR2 FQNEAQ (reference sequence). In DNA, the CDR3 is TGTGCCAGCAGCACTGGTACTCTCTACGAGCAGTACTTC. Translating it yields CASSTGTLYEQYF. The whole variable domain, filled in from reference TRBV7-9 and TRBJ2-7, reads DTGVSQNPRHKITKRGQNVTFRCDPISEHNRLYWYRQTLGQGPEFLTYFQNEAQLEKSRLLSDRFSAERPKGSFSTLEIQRTEQGDSAMYLCASSTGTLYEQYFGPGTRLTVT.

In DNA form, the CDR3 reads TGTGCCAGCTCACCGCGGAGGGATAGCACAGATACGCAGTATTTT. The encoded protein is CASSPRRDSTDTQYF. J is TRBJ2-3 and V is TRBV18; weak D call: TRBD2 (6 bases). Trimming removed 3 bases from V and 0 bases from J, with 10 bases in between. The CDR3 contains 15 residues. Germline V gene data show CDR1 as KGHSH and CDR2 as LQKENI.

The rearrangement uses TRBV10-2 and TRBJ2-2; D is uncertain. The germline V and J ends were trimmed by 6 bases and 8 bases, with 10 bases remaining between them. Germline CDR1 and CDR2: WSHSY and SAAADI. This CDR3 contains 12 residues. The CDR3 DNA reads TGCGCCAGCAGACCCGCAGGAGGGGAGCTGTTTTTT. Translated: CASRPAGGELFF.

This clone was seen a single time. The V and J genes are TRBV2 and TRBJ2-7; 7 nucleotides agree with TRBD1. This CDR3 is 15 amino acids long. Trimming took 6 bases from V and 2 from J; bases not matched to a gene: 10. The germline V gene encodes CDR1 SNHLY and CDR2 FYNNEI. The CDR3 DNA reads as TGTGCCAGCAGCAAAGACAGGGTTGACGCCTACGAGCAGTACTTC. Protein sequence: CASSKDRVDAYEQYF.

This chain joins TRBV30 and TRBJ2-7; 14 nucleotides line up with TRBD2. There are 15 residues in the CDR3. The germline V gene has CDR1 GTSNPN and CDR2 SVGIG (reference sequence). The V and J ends lost 4 bases and 3 bases, in that order; junction bases with no gene match: 5. CDR3 coding DNA: TGTGCCTGGAAGGAAGGACTAGCGGGGGGCTACGAGCAGTACTTC. Protein product: CAWKEGLAGGYEQYF.

CDR3 sequence reads: CASSIATSGSFGNEQFF. CDR3 DNA: TGTGCCAGTAGTATCGCGACTAGCGGGAGTTTCGGAAATGAGCAGTTCTTC. The chain links TRBV19 to TRBJ2-1, with TRBD2 matching over 12 bases. Germline values: CDR1 LNHDA, CDR2 SQIVND (reference sequence). V gave up 3 bases and J gave up 7 bases; unmatched junction bases: 10. The CDR3 runs 17 residues.

The CDR3 here is CASSLASGLETQYF. The CDR3 coding sequence is TGTGCCAGCAGCTTAGCTTCAGGGTTAGAGACCCAGTACTTC. V is TRBV7-9 and J is TRBJ2-5; a weak D match, TRBD1 (5 bases). The CDR3 length is 14 residues. Germline assignment: CDR1 SEHNR and CDR2 FQNEAQ (reference sequence). V dropped 0 bases and J dropped 4 bases, with 9 bases sitting between them.

The rearrangement uses TRBV19 and TRBJ2-5, with D perhaps matching TRBD1 (5 bases). This CDR3 is built from 16 residues. The V gene lost 3 bases and the J gene lost 10 bases, with 24 bases spanning the gap. Germline CDR1 reads LNHDA; CDR2 reads SQIVND (reference sequence). The CDR3 nucleotides read TGTGCCAGTAGTATCGGCCAGGGCCACCTTTCTAAGGTCCAGTACTTC. Translated, it gives CASSIGQGHLSKVQYF.

CDR3 sequence: CASGTSGAREQYF. The CDR3 coding sequence is TGTGCCAGCGGGACTAGCGGGGCTCGCGAGCAGTACTTC. The chain joins TRBV2 to TRBJ2-7; 13 nucleotides line up with TRBD2. CDR1 and CDR2 from the germline V gene are SNHLY and FYNNEI. There are 13 residues in the CDR3. J lost 6 bases, V lost 8 bases, and 4 bases had no gene match.

V is TRBV3-1 (or the pseudogene TRBV3-2) and J is TRBJ2-3, with unresolved D. CDR1 and CDR2 (germline): LGHDT, YNNKEL (reference sequence). There are 14 residues in the CDR3. Trimming removed 0 bases at V and 6 bases at J, with 10 bases between. As DNA, the CDR3 is TGTGCCAGCAGCCAAGATTCCGCGAGCGATACGCAGTATTTT. It is translated as CASSQDSASDTQYF.

The chain combines TRBV6-5 with TRBJ1-1; D call uncertain. The V gene's germline CDR1 is MNHEY and CDR2 SVGAGI. The CDR3 consists of 13 residues. V was cut by 5 bases and J by 4 bases, with 11 bases left in between. The CDR3 spells CASSTTGVTEAFF. CDR3 in DNA: TGTGCCAGCAGTACCACGGGTGTCACTGAAGCTTTCTTT.